This T cell receptor (beta chain) was sequenced for a study of cytotoxic CD8 clonotypes in ibrutinib-treated CLL. As for the study in general: Response samples were taken after a median about twelve months of treatment, range 6 to 36.

The CDR3 extends over 14 amino acids. V gave up 4 bases and J gave up 6 bases, with 17 bases separating them. The V gene's germline CDR1 is SGHRS and CDR2 YFSETQ. Generated by immunoSEQ multiplex PCR, the TCRdb table keeps only in-frame clones and is missing some. The repertoire consists of roughly 49,000 clones, with approximately 87% occurring once and the leading ten covering about a fifth. This TCR came from a human donor with chronic lymphocytic leukemia. The J gene is TRBJ2-7, the V gene TRBV5-1; TRBD1 might be the D (6 bases). Sequences were derived from PBMCs, sampled after 24 months of ibrutinib treatment. The DNA of the CDR3 is TGCGCCAGCAGCCCACCAGGGGAAAAGGTCGAGCAGTACTTC. This sequence encodes CASSPPGEKVEQYF.